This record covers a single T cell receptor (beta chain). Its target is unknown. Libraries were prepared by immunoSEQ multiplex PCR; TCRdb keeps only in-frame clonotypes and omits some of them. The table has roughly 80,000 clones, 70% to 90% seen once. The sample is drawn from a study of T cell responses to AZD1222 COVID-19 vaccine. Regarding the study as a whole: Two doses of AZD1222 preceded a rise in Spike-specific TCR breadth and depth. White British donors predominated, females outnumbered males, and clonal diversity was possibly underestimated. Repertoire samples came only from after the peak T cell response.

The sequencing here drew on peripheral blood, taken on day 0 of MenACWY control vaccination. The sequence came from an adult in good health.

CDR3 sequence reads: CASSLSRGGNTIYF. The CDR3 nucleotides read TGTGCCAGCAGTTTAAGTCGGGGCGGAAACACCATATATTTT. V usage is TRBV6-5 and J usage is TRBJ1-3, with a possible D match to TRBD1 (5 bases). CDR3 length: 14 residues. The germline gives CDR1 MNHEY, CDR2 SVGAGI. V lost 4 bases and J 4 bases, leaving 11 bases between the germline ends.